A selection of T cell receptor beta chains follows, all from one sample in a study of response to subunit inactivated influenza vaccine. TCRdb fed the RT-PCR reads into MiXCR, producing one record per CDR3 protein. The sample consists of 650,000 to 800,000 distinct CDR3 sequences, approximately 13% of them appearing once. The sample here was PBMCs from blood, taken less than 15 days before vaccination. These receptors came from a middle-aged man who received an inactivated influenza vaccine. CDR3s include the opening cysteine and the closing phenylalanine or tryptophan. The D gene is left open where the match is weak. Clone sizes are given selectively: once, few, many, or a class where the clone is expanded.

J | D | V | size | length | DNA | CDR3
TRBJ1-1 | . | TRBV7-9 | . | 13 | TGTGCCAGCAGCTACATACAAAACTCTGAAGCTTTCTTT | CASSYIQNSEAFF
TRBJ2-3 | . | TRBV24-1 | many | 14 | TGTGCCACCAGTGATAGCGGCTTCACAGATACGCAGTATTTT | CATSDSGFTDTQYF
TRBJ2-5 | TRBD2 | TRBV10-1 | few | 16 | TGCGCCAGCAGTCCGGGACTAGCGGGGGATCAAGAGACCCAGTACTTC | CASSPGLAGDQETQYF
TRBJ2-7 | . | TRBV27 | . | 15 | TGTGCCAGCAAAACCGGGGGCGGGATTTCCTACGAGCAGTACTTC | CASKTGGGISYEQYF
TRBJ2-5 | . | TRBV5-6 | . | 15 | TGTGCCAGCAGCCAAAGACAGGCCTACCAAGAGACCCAGTACTTC | CASSQRQAYQETQYF
TRBJ2-3 | TRBD1 | TRBV24-1 | few | 16 | TGTGCCACCAGCGACCCGAGGGGGCCTGACACAGATACGCAGTATTTT | CATSDPRGPDTDTQYF
TRBJ2-3 | TRBD2 | TRBV11-1 | few | 18 | TGTGCCAGCAGCTTACCCGCCGGGACTAGCCGATCCCCAGATACGCAGTATTTT | CASSLPAGTSRSPDTQYF
TRBJ2-3 | . | TRBV4-1 | few | 17 | TGCGCCAGCAGCCAAGGGGCTTTTGGGCAGGGAGGAGATACGCAGTATTTT | CASSQGAFGQGGDTQYF
TRBJ2-1 | TRBD2 | TRBV9 | many | 15 | TGTGCCAGCAGCCAGGGACTAGCGGGATACAATGAGCAGTTCTTC | CASSQGLAGYNEQFF
TRBJ2-7 | . | TRBV27 | . | 15 | TGTGCCAGCAGTTTAGTGGCGGGAACCCCCTACGAGCAGTACTTC | CASSLVAGTPYEQYF
TRBJ2-7 | . | TRBV7-2 | few | 15 | TGTGCCAGCAGCTCTCGACAAGGCCCCGACTACGAGCAGTACTTC | CASSSRQGPDYEQYF
TRBJ1-1 | . | TRBV4-3 | few | 14 | TGCGCCAGCAGCCAAGGACCGATTCGAACTGAAGCTTTCTTT | CASSQGPIRTEAFF
TRBJ2-2 | . | TRBV7-3 | . | 16 | TGTGCCAGCAGCACCGCGGGACAAGCGAACACCTGGGAGCTGTTTTTT | CASSTAGQANTWELFF
TRBJ2-7 | TRBD1 | TRBV20-1 | few | 14 | TGCAGTGCTAGAGATGAAGGGACAGGCGTCGAGCAGTACTTC | CSARDEGTGVEQYF
TRBJ2-1 | . | TRBV7-8 | many | 18 | TGTGCCAGCAGCTTAGGGTATTTAGCCCAGGGCTCCTACAATGAGCAGTTCTTC | CASSLGYLAQGSYNEQFF
TRBJ2-2 | . | TRBV4-2 | few | 16 | TGTGCCAGCAGCCCCTGGACCGGAATTAACACCGGGGAGCTGTTTTTT | CASSPWTGINTGELFF
TRBJ2-3 | TRBD2 | TRBV12-3/TRBV12-4 | few | 16 | TGTGCCAGCAGTTTAGACCTAGCGGGGTCCACAGATACGCAGTATTTT | CASSLDLAGSTDTQYF
TRBJ2-2 | . | TRBV14 | few | 14 | TGTGCCAGCAGCCAAGTCGGGAACACCGGGGAGCTGTTTTTT | CASSQVGNTGELFF
TRBJ2-1 | . | TRBV29-1 | few | 17 | TGCAGCGTTGCCCTGACTAGGGGGGTAGTCCGGGGAAATGAGCAGTTCTTC | CSVALTRGVVRGNEQFF
TRBJ1-5 | . | TRBV6-2/TRBV6-3 | . | 13 | TGTGCCAGCAGTTACTACCTGAGTCTGCCCCAGCATTTT | CASSYYLSLPQHF
TRBJ2-3 | . | TRBV4-2 | . | 17 | TGTGCCAGCAGCCAAGAAGGTGCGGCAACTAGCACAGATACGCAGTATTTT | CASSQEGAATSTDTQYF
TRBJ1-1 | . | TRBV20-1 | few | 11 | TGCAGTGCAAACCCAGGGGTTGGAGCTTTCTTT | CSANPGVGAFF
TRBJ1-4 | TRBD1 | TRBV6-5 | few | 15 | TGTGCCAGCAGTTCCGGGACAGGGCCCTTTGAAAAACTGTTTTTT | CASSSGTGPFEKLFF
TRBJ2-5 | TRBD1 | TRBV2 | . | 15 | TGTGCCAGCAGAGGCGGGACAGGGGGTCAAGAGACCCAGTACTTC | CASRGGTGGQETQYF
TRBJ2-3 | . | TRBV6-4 | . | 15 | TGTGCCAGCAGTGACTCGTTCGGGGCCTTTGATACGCAGTATTTT | CASSDSFGAFDTQYF
TRBJ1-3 | . | TRBV9 | . | 15 | TGTGCCAGCAGCGTAGGGTCAAGCTCTGGAAACACCATATATTTT | CASSVGSSSGNTIYF
TRBJ2-1 | . | TRBV5-1 | few | 15 | TGCGCCAGCAGCGAAAATCGTGGGGGCGGGAATGAGCAGTTCTTC | CASSENRGGGNEQFF
TRBJ1-1 | . | TRBV5-1 | few | 15 | TGCGCCAGCAGCTTGGGGCACACAGTGAACACTGAAGCTTTCTTT | CASSLGHTVNTEAFF
TRBJ2-1 | . | TRBV6-2/TRBV6-3 | many | 13 | TGTGCCAGCAGTTATAGGTCCTACAATGAGCAGTTCTTC | CASSYRSYNEQFF
TRBJ1-4 | . | TRBV7-9 | many | 13 | TGTGCCAGCAGGGACGGCGATAATGAAAAACTGTTTTTT | CASRDGDNEKLFF
TRBJ1-6 | TRBD1 | TRBV11-2 | . | 15 | TGTGCCAGCAGCTTCCACCGGGACAGGGGTTCACCCCTCCACTTT | CASSFHRDRGSPLHF
TRBJ2-1 | . | TRBV28 | . | 20 | TGTGCCAGCAGCTCTTTCCCTCGTGTTAGGGGTCGAGTCTCCTACAATGAGCAGTTCTTC | CASSSFPRVRGRVSYNEQFF
TRBJ2-3 | . | TRBV11-2 | . | 16 | TGTGCCAGCAGCTGGACCCGGGACTCCGGCACAGATACGCAGTATTTT | CASSWTRDSGTDTQYF
TRBJ2-5 | TRBD1 | TRBV5-1 | few | 15 | TGCGCCAGCAGCGTCGGACAGGGGTATCAAGAGACCCAGTACTTC | CASSVGQGYQETQYF
TRBJ2-1 | TRBD2 | TRBV6-2/TRBV6-3 | many | 15 | TGTGCCAGCAGTTTTGGACTAGCGGGAGTGGATGAGCAGTTCTTC | CASSFGLAGVDEQFF
TRBJ1-4 | . | TRBV12-3/TRBV12-4 | . | 13 | TGTGCCAGCAGTTTAAGTTCCCAGGAAAAACTGTTTTTT | CASSLSSQEKLFF
TRBJ1-3 | . | TRBV5-1 | . | 15 | TGCGCCAGCAGCTTGAGATGGGAAGGAGGAAACACCATATATTTT | CASSLRWEGGNTIYF
TRBJ2-5 | . | TRBV12-3/TRBV12-4 | . | 13 | TGTGCCAGCAGTTTATCGGTTAAAGAGACCCAGTACTTC | CASSLSVKETQYF
TRBJ1-1 | . | TRBV7-9 | few | 15 | TGTGCCAGCAGCCCTCAGGTGGGGTTGAACACTGAAGCTTTCTTT | CASSPQVGLNTEAFF